This T cell receptor (beta chain) was captured by sequencing in a study of T cell repertoires in cytomegalovirus infection. Across the whole study: Matching HLA type and CMV infection were both indicated by public TCR beta signatures.

TCRdb reprocessed the reads with MiXCR, giving one entry per CDR3 protein. The table shows around 530,000 distinct CDR3 sequences, with approximately 26% occurring only once. V lost 4 bases to trimming and J lost 9 bases; unmatched junction nucleotides: 7. Germline values: CDR1 SGHTS, CDR2 YDEGEE. CDR3 length: 13 residues. Note on this clonotype: Its antigen is undetermined.

Study results and limitations: Dominating the ex vivo response were TCR beta clonotypes that were CMV-specific and HLA-C-restricted. Public TCR beta family frequency separated CMV-and-HLA carriers, including in an independent cohort.

This rearrangement joins TRBV5-8 to TRBJ1-5, with 7 bases aligning to TRBD1. Sequencing used PBMCs. The TCR sequence derives from a human donor in good health (CMV status not recorded). Some clones in this sample may be carry-over from other donors' samples. The CDR3 region has the DNA TGTGCCAGCAGCCATGACAGGGATAGGCCCCAGCATTTT. It translates to CASSHDRDRPQHF.